One and the same sample provided the 2 T cell receptor beta chains below, sequenced in a study of blood T cell repertoires in COVID-19. Sequencing was performed with immunoSEQ multiplex PCR; in TCRdb, only in-frame clones are kept and a portion is missing. The table lists more than 85,000 clones, about 76% of them singletons. The sample taken for sequencing was peripheral blood. These receptors all stem from a woman in her 70s with acute or convalescent COVID-19.

V usage is TRBV29-1 and J usage is TRBJ1-2, with a weak D call TRBD1 (5 bases). CDR1 and CDR2 (germline): SQVTM, ANQGSEA. Between the trimmed V and J ends, which lost 0 bases and 4 bases, there was a span of 12 bases. This CDR3 spans 14 amino acids. This CDR3 is CSVEESNRFYGYTF. The CDR3 DNA reads TGCAGCGTTGAAGAGAGTAACAGGTTCTATGGCTACACCTTC.

The gene calls are TRBV6-4 and TRBJ1-4, with 11 bases aligning to TRBD1. V lost 1 base to trimming and J lost 5 bases; unmatched junction nucleotides: 0. The CDR3 has 15 residues. Germline CDR1 MRHNA, CDR2 SNTAGT. CDR3 residues: CASSDWDRGNEKLFF. The CDR3 DNA reads TGTGCCAGCAGTGACTGGGACAGGGGGAATGAAAAACTGTTTTTT.